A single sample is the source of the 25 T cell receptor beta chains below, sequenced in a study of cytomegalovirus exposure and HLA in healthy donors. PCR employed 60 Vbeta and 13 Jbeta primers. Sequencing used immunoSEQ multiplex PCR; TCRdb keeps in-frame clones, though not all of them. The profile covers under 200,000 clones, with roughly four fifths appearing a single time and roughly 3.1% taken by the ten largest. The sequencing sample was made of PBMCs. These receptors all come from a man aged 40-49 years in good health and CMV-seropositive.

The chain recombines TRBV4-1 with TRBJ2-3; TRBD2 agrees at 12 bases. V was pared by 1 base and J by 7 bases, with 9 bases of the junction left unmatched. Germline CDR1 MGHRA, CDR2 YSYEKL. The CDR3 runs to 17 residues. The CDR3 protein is CASSQVRLAGVGNTQYF. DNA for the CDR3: TGCGCCAGCAGCCAAGTCAGACTAGCGGGAGTCGGAAATACGCAGTATTTT.

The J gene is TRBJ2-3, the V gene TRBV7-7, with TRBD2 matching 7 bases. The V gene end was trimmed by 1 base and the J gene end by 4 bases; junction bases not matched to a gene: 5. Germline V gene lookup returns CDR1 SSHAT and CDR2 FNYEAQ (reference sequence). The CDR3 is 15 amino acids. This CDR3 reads CASSLGGGTADTQYF. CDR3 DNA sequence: TGTGCCAGCAGCTTAGGCGGGGGTACCGCAGATACGCAGTATTTT.

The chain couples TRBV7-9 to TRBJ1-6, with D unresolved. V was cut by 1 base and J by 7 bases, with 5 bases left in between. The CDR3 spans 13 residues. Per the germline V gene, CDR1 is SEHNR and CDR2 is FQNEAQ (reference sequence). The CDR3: CASSLGQNSPLHF. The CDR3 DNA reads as TGTGCCAGCAGCTTAGGGCAGAATTCACCCCTCCACTTT. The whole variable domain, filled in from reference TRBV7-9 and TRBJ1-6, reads DTGVSQNPRHKITKRGQNVTFRCDPISEHNRLYWYRQTLGQGPEFLTYFQNEAQLEKSRLLSDRFSAERPKGSFSTLEIQRTEQGDSAMYLCASSLGQNSPLHFGNGTRLTVT.

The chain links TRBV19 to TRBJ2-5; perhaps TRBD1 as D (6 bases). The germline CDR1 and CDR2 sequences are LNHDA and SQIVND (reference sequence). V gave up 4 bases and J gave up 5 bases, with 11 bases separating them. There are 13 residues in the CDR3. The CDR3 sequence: CASSRTVEETQYF. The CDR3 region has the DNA TGTGCCAGTAGTAGGACAGTTGAGGAGACCCAGTACTTC.

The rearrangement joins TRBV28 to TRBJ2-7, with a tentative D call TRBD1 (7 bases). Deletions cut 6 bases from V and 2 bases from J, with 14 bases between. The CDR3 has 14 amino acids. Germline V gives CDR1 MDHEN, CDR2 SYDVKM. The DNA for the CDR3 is TGTGCCAGCAGCCCAGGGGGGCGAACCTACGAGCAGTACTTC. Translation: CASSPGGRTYEQYF.

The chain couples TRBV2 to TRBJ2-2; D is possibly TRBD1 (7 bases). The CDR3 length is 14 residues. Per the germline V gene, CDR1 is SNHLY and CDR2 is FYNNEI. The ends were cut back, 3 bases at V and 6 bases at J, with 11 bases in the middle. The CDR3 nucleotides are TGTGCCAGCAGTGACAGGGGGGTGGCCGGGGAGCTGTTTTTT. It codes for CASSDRGVAGELFF. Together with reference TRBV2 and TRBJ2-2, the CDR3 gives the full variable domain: EPEVTQTPSHQVTQMGQEVILRCVPISNHLYFYWYRQILGQKVEFLVSFYNNEISEKSEIFDDQFSVERPDGSNFTLKIRSTKLEDSAMYFCASSDRGVAGELFFGEGSRLTVL.

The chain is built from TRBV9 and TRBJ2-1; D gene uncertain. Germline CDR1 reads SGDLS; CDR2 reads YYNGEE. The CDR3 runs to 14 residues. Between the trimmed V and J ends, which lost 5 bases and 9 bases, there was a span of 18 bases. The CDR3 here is CASSLMGVIGEQFF. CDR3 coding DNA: TGTGCCAGCAGTTTGATGGGCGTTATCGGTGAGCAGTTCTTC.

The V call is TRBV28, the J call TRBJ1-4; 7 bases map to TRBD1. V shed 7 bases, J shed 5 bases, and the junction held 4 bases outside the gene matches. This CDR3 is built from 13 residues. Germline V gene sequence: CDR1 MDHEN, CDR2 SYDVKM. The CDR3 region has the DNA TGTGCCAGCACCTCGACAGGGAATGAAAAACTGTTTTTT. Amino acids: CASTSTGNEKLFF.

This chain's CDR3 is CASSSGGSSGEQFF. CDR3 nucleotides: TGTGCCAGCAGTTCGGGCGGGAGCTCGGGTGAGCAGTTCTTC. J is TRBJ2-1 and V is TRBV27, with 7 bases lining up with TRBD2. The germline gives CDR1 MNHEY, CDR2 SMNVEV (reference sequence). The J segment lost 9 bases and the V segment lost 4 bases, leaving 9 bases of the junction unmatched. The CDR3 totals 14 residues.

In DNA, the CDR3 is TGTGCCAGCAGTCGGGATTTAAGTCAGCCCCAGCATTTT. Translation: CASSRDLSQPQHF. This chain joins TRBV2 and TRBJ1-5, with no clear D. This CDR3 has 13 amino acids. The V and J ends lost 5 bases and 6 bases respectively, with 11 bases between them. Germline lookup yields CDR1 SNHLY and CDR2 FYNNEI.

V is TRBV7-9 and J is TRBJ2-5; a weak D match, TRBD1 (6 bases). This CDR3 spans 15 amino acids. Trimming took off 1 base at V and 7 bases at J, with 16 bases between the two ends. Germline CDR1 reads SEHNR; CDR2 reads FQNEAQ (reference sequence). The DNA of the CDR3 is TGTGCCAGCAGCTTAGGAGGGGGAGCGTTTGCGACCCAGTACTTC. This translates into CASSLGGGAFATQYF. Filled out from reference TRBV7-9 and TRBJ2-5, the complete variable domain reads DTGVSQNPRHKITKRGQNVTFRCDPISEHNRLYWYRQTLGQGPEFLTYFQNEAQLEKSRLLSDRFSAERPKGSFSTLEIQRTEQGDSAMYLCASSLGGGAFATQYFGPGTRLLVL.

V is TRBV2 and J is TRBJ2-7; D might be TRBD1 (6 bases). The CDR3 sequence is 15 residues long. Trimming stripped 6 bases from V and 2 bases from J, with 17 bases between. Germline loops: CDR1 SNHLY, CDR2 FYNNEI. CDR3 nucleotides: TGTGCCAGCAGATTAGGGGGACCGGGGCCCTACGAGCAGTACTTC. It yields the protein CASRLGGPGPYEQYF.

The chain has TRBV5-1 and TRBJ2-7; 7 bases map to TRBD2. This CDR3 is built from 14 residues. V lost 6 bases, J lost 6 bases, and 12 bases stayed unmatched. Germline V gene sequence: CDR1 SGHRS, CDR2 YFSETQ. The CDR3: CASMFGRPPSEQYF. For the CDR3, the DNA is TGCGCCAGCATGTTCGGGAGGCCCCCTAGCGAGCAGTACTTC. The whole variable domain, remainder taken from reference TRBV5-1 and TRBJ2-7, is KAGVTQTPRYLIKTRGQQVTLSCSPISGHRSVSWYQQTPGQGLQFLFEYFSETQRNKGNFPGRFSGRQFSNSRSEMNVSTLELGDSALYLCASMFGRPPSEQYFGPGTRLTVT.

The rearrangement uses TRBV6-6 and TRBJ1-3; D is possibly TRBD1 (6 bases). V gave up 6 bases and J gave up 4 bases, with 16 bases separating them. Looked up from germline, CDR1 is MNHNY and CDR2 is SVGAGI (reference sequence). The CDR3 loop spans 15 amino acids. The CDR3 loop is CASRTTGPGGNTIYF. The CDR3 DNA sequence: TGTGCCAGCAGAACGACAGGACCGGGAGGAAACACCATATATTTT.

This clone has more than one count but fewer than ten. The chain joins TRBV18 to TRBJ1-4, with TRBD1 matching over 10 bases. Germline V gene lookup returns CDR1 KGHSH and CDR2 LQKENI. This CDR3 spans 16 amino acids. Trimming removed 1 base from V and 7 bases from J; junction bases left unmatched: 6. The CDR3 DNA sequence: TGTGCCAGCTCACCACAGACAGGGGGCGTGAGTGAAAAACTGTTTTTT. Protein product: CASSPQTGGVSEKLFF.

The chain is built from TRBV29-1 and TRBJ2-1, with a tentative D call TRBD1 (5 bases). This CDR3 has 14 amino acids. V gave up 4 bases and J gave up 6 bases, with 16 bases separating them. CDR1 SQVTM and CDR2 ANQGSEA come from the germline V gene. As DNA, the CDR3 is TGCAGCGTTGTCCCCGGTCAAAGGGGCAATGAGCAGTTCTTC. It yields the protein CSVVPGQRGNEQFF.

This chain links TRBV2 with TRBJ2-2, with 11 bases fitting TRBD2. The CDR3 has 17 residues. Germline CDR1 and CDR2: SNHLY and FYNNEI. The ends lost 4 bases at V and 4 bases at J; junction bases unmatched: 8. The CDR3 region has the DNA TGTGCCAGCAGTGGCGGTTGGCTAGCGGGGGGCACCGGGGAGCTGTTTTTT. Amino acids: CASSGGWLAGGTGELFF.

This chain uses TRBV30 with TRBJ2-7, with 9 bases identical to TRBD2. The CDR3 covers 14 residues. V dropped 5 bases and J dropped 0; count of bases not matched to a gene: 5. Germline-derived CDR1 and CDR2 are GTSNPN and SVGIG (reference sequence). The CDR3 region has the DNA TGTGCCTGGGCCGTAGCGGGGGCCTCCTACGAGCAGTACTTC. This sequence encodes CAWAVAGASYEQYF.

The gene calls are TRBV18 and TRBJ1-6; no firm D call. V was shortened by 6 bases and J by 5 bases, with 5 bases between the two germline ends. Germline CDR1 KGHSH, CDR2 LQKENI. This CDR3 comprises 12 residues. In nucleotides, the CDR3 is TGTGCCAGCTCGGCTGATAATTCACCCCTCCACTTT. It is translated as CASSADNSPLHF. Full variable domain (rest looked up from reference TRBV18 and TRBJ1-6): NAGVMQNPRHLVRRRGQEARLRCSPMKGHSHVYWYRQLPEEGLKFMVYLQKENIIDESGMPKERFSAEFPKEGPSILRIQQVVRGDSAAYFCASSADNSPLHFGNGTRLTVT.

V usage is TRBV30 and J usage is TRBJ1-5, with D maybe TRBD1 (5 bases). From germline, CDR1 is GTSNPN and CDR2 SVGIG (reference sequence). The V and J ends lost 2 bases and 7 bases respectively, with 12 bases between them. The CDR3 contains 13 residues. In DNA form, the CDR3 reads TGTGCCTGGAGTTGGGGGGAGGGCCAGCCCCAGCATTTT. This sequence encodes CAWSWGEGQPQHF.

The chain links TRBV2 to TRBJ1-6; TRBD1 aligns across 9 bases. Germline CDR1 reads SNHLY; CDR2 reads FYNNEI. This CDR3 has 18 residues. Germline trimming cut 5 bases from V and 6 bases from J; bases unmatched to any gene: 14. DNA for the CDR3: TGTGCCAGCAGTCGAGAGGCGGGACAGGGAGTAGTTAATTCACCCCTCCACTTT. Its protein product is CASSREAGQGVVNSPLHF.

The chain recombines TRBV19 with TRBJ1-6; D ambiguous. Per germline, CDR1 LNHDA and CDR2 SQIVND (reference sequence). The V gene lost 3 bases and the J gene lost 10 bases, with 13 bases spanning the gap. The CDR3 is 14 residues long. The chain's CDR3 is CASSIGGKRSPLHF. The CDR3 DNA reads TGTGCCAGTAGTATCGGAGGAAAGCGGTCACCCCTCCACTTT.

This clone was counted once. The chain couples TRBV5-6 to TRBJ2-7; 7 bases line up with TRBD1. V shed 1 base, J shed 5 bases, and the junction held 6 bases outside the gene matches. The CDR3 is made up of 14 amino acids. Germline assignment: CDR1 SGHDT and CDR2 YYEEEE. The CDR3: CASSLTGALHEQYF. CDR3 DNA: TGTGCCAGCAGCTTGACAGGGGCACTTCACGAGCAGTACTTC.

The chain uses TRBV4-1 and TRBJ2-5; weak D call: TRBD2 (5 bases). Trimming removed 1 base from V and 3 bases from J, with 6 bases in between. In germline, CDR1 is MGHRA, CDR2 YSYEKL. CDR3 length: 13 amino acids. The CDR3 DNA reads TGCGCCAGCAGCCAAGTGGGAGAAGAGACCCAGTACTTC. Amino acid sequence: CASSQVGEETQYF.

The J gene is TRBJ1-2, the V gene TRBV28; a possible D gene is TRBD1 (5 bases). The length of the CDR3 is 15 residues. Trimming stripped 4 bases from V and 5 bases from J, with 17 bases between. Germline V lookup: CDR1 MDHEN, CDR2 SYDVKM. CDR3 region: CASSWGKSGLYGYTF. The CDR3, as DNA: TGTGCCAGCAGTTGGGGCAAATCAGGGTTGTATGGCTACACCTTC.